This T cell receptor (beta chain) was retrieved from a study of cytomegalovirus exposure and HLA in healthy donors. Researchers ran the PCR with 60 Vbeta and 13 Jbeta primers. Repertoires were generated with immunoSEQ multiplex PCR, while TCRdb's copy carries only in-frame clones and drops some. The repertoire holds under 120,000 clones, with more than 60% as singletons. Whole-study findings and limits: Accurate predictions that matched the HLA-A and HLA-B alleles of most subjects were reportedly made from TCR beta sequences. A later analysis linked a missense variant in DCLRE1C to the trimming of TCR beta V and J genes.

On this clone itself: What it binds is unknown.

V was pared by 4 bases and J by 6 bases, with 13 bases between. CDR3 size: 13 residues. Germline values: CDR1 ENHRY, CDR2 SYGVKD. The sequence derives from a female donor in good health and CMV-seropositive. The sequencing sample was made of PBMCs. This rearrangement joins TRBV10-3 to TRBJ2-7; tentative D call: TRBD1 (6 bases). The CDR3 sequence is CAISGQQGREQYF. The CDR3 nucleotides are TGTGCCATCAGTGGTCAACAGGGTCGCGAGCAGTACTTC.